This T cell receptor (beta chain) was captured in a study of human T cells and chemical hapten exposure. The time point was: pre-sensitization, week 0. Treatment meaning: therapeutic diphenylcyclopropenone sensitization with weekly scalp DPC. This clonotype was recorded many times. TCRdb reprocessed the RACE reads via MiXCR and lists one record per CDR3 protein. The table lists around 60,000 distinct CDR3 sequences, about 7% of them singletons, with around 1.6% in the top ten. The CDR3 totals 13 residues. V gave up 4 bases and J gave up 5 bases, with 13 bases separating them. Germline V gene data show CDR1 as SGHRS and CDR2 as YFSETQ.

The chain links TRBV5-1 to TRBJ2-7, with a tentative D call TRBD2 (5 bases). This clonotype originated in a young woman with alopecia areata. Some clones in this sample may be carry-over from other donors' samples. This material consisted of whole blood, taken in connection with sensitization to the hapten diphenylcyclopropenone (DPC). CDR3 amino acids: CASSPGKRDEQYF. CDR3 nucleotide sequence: TGCGCCAGCAGCCCCGGGAAAAGAGACGAGCAGTACTTC.